A single sample gave rise to the 22 T cell receptor beta chains below, sequenced in a study of beta chain features in type 1 diabetes. Study-wide results and caveats: TCRB CDR3s were moderately but significantly shorter in Type 1 diabetes patients in all four CD4+ subsets.

The antigens these receptors bind are not known. The whole isolated RNA underwent reverse transcription, so sequencing captured expressed TCRB transcripts. Assay: immunoSEQ multiplex PCR; the TCRdb copy retains only in-frame clones and omits some. The sample lists 250,000 or so clones, around 21% seen once, with 0.028% in the top ten. The sequencing sample was made of naive CD4+ T cells from blood. These receptors all stem from a woman aged 35 to 49 with type 1 diabetes.

The gene calls are TRBV7-8 and TRBJ1-2; D perhaps matches TRBD1 (5 bases). This CDR3 region has 14 residues. Trimming removed 5 bases at V and 8 bases at J, with 18 bases between. From germline, CDR1 is SGHVS and CDR2 FQNEAQ. The CDR3, as DNA: TGTGCCAGCAGCCGTGTGGACTACCAGGGAGGCTACACCTTC. This gives the protein CASSRVDYQGGYTF. The variable domain in full, completed from reference TRBV7-8 and TRBJ1-2, reads GAGVSQSPRYKVAKRGQDVALRCDPISGHVSLFWYQQALGQGPEFLTYFQNEAQLDKSGLPSDRFFAERPEGSVSTLKIQRTQQEDSAVYLCASSRVDYQGGYTFGSGTRLTVV.

This clone was counted between two and nine times. This chain links TRBV7-9 with TRBJ2-7, with D perhaps matching TRBD1 (6 bases). The CDR3 totals 13 residues. CDR1 is SEHNR and CDR2 is FQNEAQ in the germline V gene (reference sequence). V shed 5 bases and J shed 3 bases, with 11 bases lying between them. CDR3: CASSPPGHYEQYF. The CDR3 coding sequence is TGTGCCAGCAGCCCCCCGGGACACTACGAGCAGTACTTC.

Worth noting for this clone: Distinct nucleotide sequences in the sample also encode this CDR3. The DNA of the CDR3 is TGTGCCAGCAGTCCCGGGACAGATACGCAGTATTTT. The encoded protein is CASSPGTDTQYF. The chain carries TRBV27 and TRBJ2-3; D is unclear. The CDR3 spans 12 residues. Germline V gives CDR1 MNHEY, CDR2 SMNVEV (reference sequence). Trimming took 5 bases from V and 3 from J, leaving 6 bases between them.

This chain uses TRBV4-2 with TRBJ2-7; D perhaps matches TRBD1 (5 bases). The CDR3 contains 12 residues. From germline, CDR1 is LGHNA and CDR2 YNFKEQ. The germline V and J ends were trimmed by 1 base and 5 bases, with 6 bases remaining between them. DNA of the CDR3: TGTGCCAGCAGCCAAGTAGGGGACGAGCAGTACTTC. It is translated as CASSQVGDEQYF.

This clone showed up just a few times. The genes are TRBV5-1 and TRBJ1-1, with a possible D match to TRBD1 (6 bases). The CDR3 loop spans 15 amino acids. Trimming left V 1 base short and J 1 base short, with 11 bases between. Germline CDR1 SGHRS, CDR2 YFSETQ. CDR3 sequence reads: CASSLNPRGNTEAFF. The CDR3 DNA is TGCGCCAGCAGCTTGAATCCCAGGGGGAACACTGAAGCTTTCTTT. Complete variable domain (other parts from reference TRBV5-1 and TRBJ1-1): KAGVTQTPRYLIKTRGQQVTLSCSPISGHRSVSWYQQTPGQGLQFLFEYFSETQRNKGNFPGRFSGRQFSNSRSEMNVSTLELGDSALYLCASSLNPRGNTEAFFGQGTRLTVV.

This clone was seen a handful of times. V is TRBV23-1 and J is TRBJ2-3, with D tentatively TRBD1 (5 bases). TRBV23-1 is noted as an ORF with a role that remains uncertain. This CDR3 comprises 14 residues. V was cut by 3 bases and J by 6 bases, with 13 bases left in between. The chain's CDR3 is CASSQTSGWDTQYF. The CDR3, as DNA: TGCGCCAGCAGTCAGACGTCAGGGTGGGATACGCAGTATTTT.

The V gene is TRBV18, the J gene TRBJ2-3; possibly TRBD2 for D (5 bases). The CDR3 has 15 residues. Looked up from germline, CDR1 is KGHSH and CDR2 is LQKENI. V was cut by 0 bases and J by 1 base, with 8 bases left in between. The CDR3 sequence is CASSPPPEGTDTQYF. The CDR3 DNA reads as TGTGCCAGCTCACCACCCCCGGAGGGCACAGATACGCAGTATTTT.

The gene calls are TRBV18 and TRBJ2-7; 10 nucleotides match TRBD1. Germline CDR1 KGHSH, CDR2 LQKENI. CDR3 length: 15 residues. V shed 0 bases, J shed 6 bases, and the junction held 5 bases outside the gene matches. For the CDR3, the DNA is TGTGCCAGCTCACCACCTGGGACAGGGGTTGGCGAGCAGTACTTC. The encoded protein is CASSPPGTGVGEQYF.

V and J are TRBV27 and TRBJ1-1; unclear D gene. This CDR3 is built from 13 residues. V shed 3 bases and J shed 5 bases, with 10 bases lying between them. Per germline, CDR1 MNHEY and CDR2 SMNVEV (reference sequence). Here the CDR3 DNA reads TGTGCCAGCAGTTTCCGGGATGGGACTGAAGCTTTCTTT. Protein sequence: CASSFRDGTEAFF.

This clone was recorded a few times. The rearrangement uses TRBV7-3 and TRBJ2-6, with 9 nucleotides matching TRBD2. V trimming: 5 bases; J trimming: 2 bases; junction bases outside the gene matches: 10. From germline, CDR1 is SGHTA and CDR2 FQGTGA. The CDR3 has 18 amino acids. In DNA, the CDR3 is TGTGCCAGCAGCCCCAGCGGGGGGCCCCCCCCTGGGGCCAACGTCCTGACTTTC. Translated, it gives CASSPSGGPPPGANVLTF.

This chain joins TRBV9 and TRBJ2-7; 9 bases are a match to TRBD2. The CDR3 consists of 14 residues. J was trimmed by 1 base and V by 6 bases; bases with no gene match: 5. CDR1 is SGDLS, CDR2 YYNGEE, per germline. In DNA, the CDR3 is TGTGCCAGCAACGCGGGGGGGGTATCCTACGAGCAGTACTTC. It translates to CASNAGGVSYEQYF.

This clone has a handful of counts. In DNA, the CDR3 is TGTGCCAGTAGTCGGACATCCGAAAGCTCCTACGAGCAGTACTTC. Protein sequence: CASSRTSESSYEQYF. The rearrangement links TRBV19 to TRBJ2-7; a possible D gene is TRBD1 (5 bases). The CDR3 consists of 15 residues. Germline V gene lookup returns CDR1 LNHDA and CDR2 SQIVND (reference sequence). Between the trimmed V and J ends, which lost 5 bases and 0 bases, there was a span of 14 bases.

This clone was counted a few times. This sequence joins TRBV7-9 and TRBJ2-5; perhaps TRBD1 as D (6 bases). Germline assignment: CDR1 SEHNR and CDR2 FQNEAQ (reference sequence). V was clipped by 5 bases and J by 2 bases, with 12 bases between them. This CDR3 is built from 14 residues. The CDR3 region is CASSLTGQQETQYF. The CDR3 DNA sequence: TGTGCCAGCAGCCTCACGGGACAACAAGAGACCCAGTACTTC.

This clone was seen only a few times. V usage is TRBV7-3 and J usage is TRBJ2-5; 9 nucleotides line up with TRBD1. The CDR3 extends over 14 amino acids. The trim removed 6 bases at V and 5 bases at J, leaving 7 bases unmatched. The germline CDR1 and CDR2 sequences are SGHTA and FQGTGA. This CDR3 reads CASSFTGGEETQYF. CDR3 DNA: TGTGCCAGCAGTTTCACAGGGGGCGAGGAGACCCAGTACTTC.

Only a few counts were recorded for this clone. The chain is built from TRBV9 and TRBJ2-1, with a possible D match to TRBD1 (6 bases). Trimming stripped 1 base from V and 6 bases from J, with 14 bases between. Germline CDR1 reads SGDLS; CDR2 reads YYNGEE. CDR3 size: 15 residues. The CDR3 DNA follows: TGTGCCAGCAGCGTAATAGGGGGATGGCGCAATGAGCAGTTCTTC. Translating it yields CASSVIGGWRNEQFF.

This clone was observed a single time. This chain connects TRBV27 to TRBJ2-2; TRBD2 matches at 11 bases. V lost 5 bases and J lost 4; bases outside the gene matches: 6. The CDR3 loop spans 16 amino acids. Germline-derived CDR1 and CDR2 are MNHEY and SMNVEV (reference sequence). Here the CDR3 DNA reads TGTGCCAGCAGTCCCCTAGCGGGGGGATTCACCGGGGAGCTGTTTTTT. Protein sequence: CASSPLAGGFTGELFF.

The chain links TRBV4-3 to TRBJ2-5; tentative D call: TRBD2 (5 bases). Germline V lookup: CDR1 LGHNA, CDR2 YSLEER. The CDR3 is made up of 17 amino acids. Trimming removed 3 bases from V and 5 bases from J, with 22 bases in between. CDR3 in amino acids: CASSQNPLGGLGETQYF. CDR3 coding DNA: TGCGCCAGCAGCCAGAACCCCCTCGGAGGCTTAGGGGAGACCCAGTACTTC.

This clone was detected a few times. The chain employs TRBV5-1 and TRBJ1-5; 7 bases map to TRBD1. The CDR3 contains 15 residues. The V segment lost 4 bases and the J segment 5 bases; nucleotides outside the gene matches: 9. Germline CDR1 is SGHRS and CDR2 is YFSETQ. The CDR3 region is CASSLTGAWDQPQHF. Here the CDR3 DNA reads TGCGCCAGCAGCCTAACAGGGGCCTGGGATCAGCCCCAGCATTTT.

This chain connects TRBV18 to TRBJ2-7; D possibly corresponds to TRBD1 (5 bases). Germline V gives CDR1 KGHSH, CDR2 LQKENI. This CDR3 is 15 amino acids long. Trimming pared 3 bases from V and 5 bases from J, leaving 17 bases between. The CDR3, as DNA: TGTGCCAGCTCACCCGCAGGGCCCAGGAGCGACGAGCAGTACTTC. This gives the protein CASSPAGPRSDEQYF.

The J gene is TRBJ1-5, the V gene TRBV28, with 9 bases matching TRBD1. The CDR3 covers 15 residues. Germline lookup yields CDR1 MDHEN and CDR2 SYDVKM. J gave up 3 bases and V 7 bases, and 7 bases lay outside the gene matches. The CDR3 protein is CASTSGTGFNQPQHF. The CDR3 region has the DNA TGTGCCAGCACCTCCGGGACAGGGTTCAATCAGCCCCAGCATTTT.

The table lists this clone with a few counts. The chain joins TRBV30 to TRBJ2-7; perhaps TRBD1 as D (5 bases). Germline V gives CDR1 GTSNPN, CDR2 SVGIG (reference sequence). The CDR3 runs to 12 residues. The V end was cut by 0 bases, the J end by 6 bases, with 9 bases between. CDR3 region: CAWSVSGREQYF. CDR3 nucleotides: TGTGCCTGGAGTGTATCAGGGCGCGAGCAGTACTTC.

This clone was seen only a few times. The rearrangement joins TRBV18 to TRBJ2-1; D is unresolved. The CDR3 loop spans 14 amino acids. Germline CDR1 reads KGHSH; CDR2 reads LQKENI. Trimming took 4 bases from V and 3 from J, leaving 10 bases between them. CDR3 in DNA: TGTGCCAGCTCACTCGACCGGGTCTACAATGAGCAGTTCTTC. Encoded protein: CASSLDRVYNEQFF. The whole variable domain, filled in from reference TRBV18 and TRBJ2-1, reads NAGVMQNPRHLVRRRGQEARLRCSPMKGHSHVYWYRQLPEEGLKFMVYLQKENIIDESGMPKERFSAEFPKEGPSILRIQQVVRGDSAAYFCASSLDRVYNEQFFGPGTRLTVL.